The rows below give T cell receptor beta chains drawn from one sample of a study of blood T cell repertoires in COVID-19. TCRdb's table, derived via immunoSEQ multiplex PCR, lists solely in-frame clones and lacks some. The repertoire holds roughly 250,000 clones, with around 88% as singletons. The sample comprised PBMCs or T cells enriched from blood (not recorded which). The origin of the receptors is a man aged 40-49 years who had recovered from COVID-19. Both conserved end residues are part of each CDR3. Each record gives: clone size, V gene, J gene, D gene, CDR3 DNA, CDR3 protein. D genes are given only for firm matches. The listing skips clone size in some rows; elsewhere it reads once, few, many or a size class.

size: NA; V: TRBV6-5; J: TRBJ1-4; D: NA; DNA: TGTGCCAGCAGTTACGGGGGGGTTCGGCATGAAAAACTGTTTTTT; CDR3: CASSYGGVRHEKLFF
size: NA; V: TRBV19; J: TRBJ2-2; D: TRBD1; DNA: TGTGCCAGTAGTACCCGGGACAGTACGAGCACCGGGGAGCTGTTTTTT; CDR3: CASSTRDSTSTGELFF
size: NA; V: TRBV12-3/TRBV12-4; J: TRBJ2-1; D: NA; DNA: TGTGCCAGCAGCCTACGGGAGACCCGTACGTTCTTC; CDR3: CASSLRETRTFF
size: NA; V: TRBV6-4; J: TRBJ1-2; D: NA; DNA: TGTGCCAGCAGTGACTCTAACAGGGTGTCAGGCTACACCTTC; CDR3: CASSDSNRVSGYTF
size: NA; V: TRBV15; J: TRBJ2-7; D: NA; DNA: TGTGCCACCAGCAGAGGGCGGGGCTACGAGCAGTACTTC; CDR3: CATSRGRGYEQYF
size: NA; V: TRBV27; J: TRBJ2-7; D: TRBD2; DNA: TGTGCCAGCAGTTTATGGTTTGCGGGAGCTCCTCGGCGGGAGCAGTACTTC; CDR3: CASSLWFAGAPRREQYF
size: few; V: TRBV5-1; J: TRBJ1-1; D: TRBD1; DNA: TGCGCCAGCAGCTCTGGGACAGGGCTGAACACTGAAGCTTTCTTT; CDR3: CASSSGTGLNTEAFF
size: NA; V: TRBV7-2; J: TRBJ2-3; D: NA; DNA: TGTGCCAGCAGCATAACAGATACGCAGTATTTT; CDR3: CASSITDTQYF
size: NA; V: TRBV7-2; J: TRBJ2-2; D: NA; DNA: TGTGCCAGCAGCTTAGCGCTGTCCAGGAACACCGGGGAGCTGTTTTTT; CDR3: CASSLALSRNTGELFF
size: few; V: TRBV6-5; J: TRBJ1-5; D: NA; DNA: TGTGCCAGCAGCGACGACAGGAATCAGCCCCAGCATTTT; CDR3: CASSDDRNQPQHF
size: NA; V: TRBV6-1; J: TRBJ1-1; D: NA; DNA: TGTGCCAGCAGTGACGGTTGGCAGGGAAACACTGAAGCTTTCTTT; CDR3: CASSDGWQGNTEAFF
size: NA; V: TRBV7-6; J: TRBJ2-7; D: NA; DNA: TGTGCCAGCAGCCAGGGGGGAAATGCCTACGAGCAGTACTTC; CDR3: CASSQGGNAYEQYF
size: few; V: TRBV12-3/TRBV12-4; J: TRBJ1-6; D: TRBD1; DNA: TGTGCCAGCACGGGACAGGGGGTTTCACCCCTCCACTTT; CDR3: CASTGQGVSPLHF
size: NA; V: TRBV7-9; J: TRBJ1-1; D: NA; DNA: TGTGCCAGCAGCACGGGACAAAACACTGAAGCTTTCTTT; CDR3: CASSTGQNTEAFF
size: NA; V: TRBV7-2; J: TRBJ2-7; D: NA; DNA: TGTGCCAGCAGCTCATTGGGGGGGGCGCGGTCCTACGAGCAGTACTTC; CDR3: CASSSLGGARSYEQYF
size: once; V: TRBV7-2; J: TRBJ1-3; D: NA; DNA: TGTGCCAGCAGCTTAGTCGGGGGAGGGGGCTCTGGAAACACCATATATTTT; CDR3: CASSLVGGGGSGNTIYF
size: NA; V: TRBV7-9; J: TRBJ2-1; D: TRBD2; DNA: TGTGCCAGCAGCTTATCTAGCGGAAAGCTAGTTTGGAATGAGCAGTTCTTC; CDR3: CASSLSSGKLVWNEQFF